This T cell receptor beta chain derives from a study of blood T cells in healthy people across ages. Together with a sample-barcoded 5' primer, a J-beta primer mix was included in a second PCR lasting roughly 6 to 12 cycles. TCRdb used MiXCR to reprocess the 5' RACE reads, holding one entry per CDR3 protein. The sample shows 1.5 million to 2 million distinct CDR3 sequences, 28% of them seen only once. The V gene's germline CDR1 is SGHRS and CDR2 YFSETQ. The CDR3 spans 20 residues. The V segment lost 3 bases and the J segment 1 base; nucleotides outside the gene matches: 12. The source is a woman aged 30 to 39 in good health. Sequenced: blood. The J gene is TRBJ2-2, the V gene TRBV5-1; 13 bases map to TRBD2. The CDR3 DNA reads as TGCGCCAGCAGCTCATCCCCCGGGACTAGCGGGGCGCAGAACACCGGGGAGCTGTTTTTT. It encodes CASSSSPGTSGAQNTGELFF.